This T cell receptor beta chain was profiled in a study of T cell repertoires in cytomegalovirus infection. For the study at large: HLA-B-restricted CMV epitopes that are well studied were used alongside recently identified HLA-C-restricted ones. From public TCR beta signatures came an indication of both CMV infection and matching HLA type. General observations from the study: What dominated the ex vivo response were HLA-C-restricted CMV-specific TCR beta clonotypes. Cumulative frequency (of public TCR beta family members) identified carriers of CMV plus the relevant HLA.

A remark on this clonotype: The antigen remains undetermined.

TCRdb passed the reads through MiXCR, listing each CDR3 protein once. The repertoire consists of approximately 1,000,000 distinct CDR3 sequences, with approximately 33% occurring once and the leading ten covering about an eighth. Losses at the gene ends were 7 bases for V and 4 bases for J; bases not matched to a gene: 7. The CDR3 length is 15 residues. Germline-derived CDR1 and CDR2 are MNHEY and SVGEGT. Material: cultured CD8+ T cells from PBMCs, obtained from culture after CMV antigen stimulation. The V and J genes are TRBV6-2 or TRBV6-3 and TRBJ2-1; 10 bases line up with TRBD2. The sequence was obtained from a human donor in good health (CMV status not recorded). Some clones in this sample may be carry-over from other donors' samples. CDR3 nucleotide sequence: TGTGCCAGCACCAGCGGGGGGGCTACTTACAATGAGCAGTTCTTC. Amino acids: CASTSGGATYNEQFF.